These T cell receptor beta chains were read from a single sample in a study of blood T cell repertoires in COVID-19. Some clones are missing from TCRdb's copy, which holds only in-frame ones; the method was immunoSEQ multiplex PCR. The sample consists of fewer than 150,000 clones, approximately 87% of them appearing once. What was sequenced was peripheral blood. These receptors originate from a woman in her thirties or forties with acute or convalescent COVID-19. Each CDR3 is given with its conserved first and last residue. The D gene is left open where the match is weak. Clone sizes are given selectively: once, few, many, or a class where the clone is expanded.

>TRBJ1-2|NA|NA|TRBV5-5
TGTGCCAGCACCACCCGCGCGGGGCCGAATGGCTACACCTTC
CASTTRAGPNGYTF
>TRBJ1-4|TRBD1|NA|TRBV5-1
TGCGCCAGCAGAGCTACAGGGGGCGGTAATGAAAAACTGTTTTTT
CASRATGGGNEKLFF
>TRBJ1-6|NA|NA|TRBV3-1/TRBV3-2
TGTGCCAGCAGCCAAGTCGACTTTAATTCACCCCTCCACTTT
CASSQVDFNSPLHF
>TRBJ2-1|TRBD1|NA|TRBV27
TGTGCCAGCAGTACCGACAGGGGGCTGTGGGATGAGCAGTTCTTC
CASSTDRGLWDEQFF
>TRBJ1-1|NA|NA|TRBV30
TGTGCCTGGAGTGCCGCTACAGGTGAGAACACTGAAGCTTTCTTT
CAWSAATGENTEAFF
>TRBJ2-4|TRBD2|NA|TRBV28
TGTGCCAGCAGTCTGGGGGGGGTCGCCAAAAACATTCAGTACTTC
CASSLGGVAKNIQYF
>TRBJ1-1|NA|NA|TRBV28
TGTGCCAGCAGTTTCCGACAGGTGGAGAACACTGAAGCTTTCTTT
CASSFRQVENTEAFF
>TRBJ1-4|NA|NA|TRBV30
TGTGCCTGGAGTATTCGGGAAAAACTGTTTTTT
CAWSIREKLFF
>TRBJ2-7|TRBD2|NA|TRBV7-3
TGTGCCAGCAGCTTAATCCCGGGACTAGCCGGGGAGCAGTACTTC
CASSLIPGLAGEQYF
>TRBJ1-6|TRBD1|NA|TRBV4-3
TGCGCCAGCAGCCAAGTACCAGGGGGGTCCTATAATTCACCCCTCCACTTT
CASSQVPGGSYNSPLHF
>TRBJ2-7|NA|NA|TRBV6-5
TGTGCCAGCAGAGACAGGCGTGGGGAGCAGTACTTC
CASRDRRGEQYF
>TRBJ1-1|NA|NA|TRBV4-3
TGCGCCAGCAGCCAAGATCCAGGACAGAGGAACACTGAAGCTTTCTTT
CASSQDPGQRNTEAFF
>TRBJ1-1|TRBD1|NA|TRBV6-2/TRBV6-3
TGTGCCAGCAGTCCGAAGACAGGGATCCCCGGTGAAGCTTTCTTT
CASSPKTGIPGEAFF
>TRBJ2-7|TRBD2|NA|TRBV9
TGTGCCAGCAGCTATAGCGGGAGGGCGTACGAGCAGTACTTC
CASSYSGRAYEQYF
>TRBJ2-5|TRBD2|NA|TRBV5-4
TGTGCCAGCAGCGCACGGACTAGCGGAGAGACCCAGTACTTC
CASSARTSGETQYF
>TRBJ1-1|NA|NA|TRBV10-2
TGCGCCAGCAGTGAACAGGGATTGAACACTGAAGCTTTCTTT
CASSEQGLNTEAFF
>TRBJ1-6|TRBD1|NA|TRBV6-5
TGTGCCAGCAGTCCCACAGGGGGGTACTCACCCCTCCACTTT
CASSPTGGYSPLHF
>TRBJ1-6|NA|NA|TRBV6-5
TGTGCCAGCAGTTACTCGTACCAGGGGTTTCAATCACCCCTCCACTTT
CASSYSYQGFQSPLHF
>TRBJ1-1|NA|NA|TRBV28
TGTGCCAGTTCAGGGGCAGGGAGGGGGAACACTGAAGCTTTCTTT
CASSGAGRGNTEAFF
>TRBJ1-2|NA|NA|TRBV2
TGTGCCAGCAGTGAAGCGCTTTACAAGGGCTACACCTTC
CASSEALYKGYTF
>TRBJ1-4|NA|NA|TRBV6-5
TGTGCCAGCAGTTCCCATGGACTGACGGGGAAAAAACTGTTTTTT
CASSSHGLTGKKLFF
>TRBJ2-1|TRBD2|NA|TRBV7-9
TGTGCCAGCAGCCCCGGGACTAGCGGGACCTCCTACAATGAGCAGTTCTTC
CASSPGTSGTSYNEQFF
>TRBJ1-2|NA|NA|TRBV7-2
TGTGCCAGCAGCTTAGACCCGGACAGCTTCTATGGCTACACCTTC
CASSLDPDSFYGYTF
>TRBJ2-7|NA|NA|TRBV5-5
TGTGCCAGCAGCTTGGGTGTCAGGGCCCTCTACGAGCAGTACTTC
CASSLGVRALYEQYF
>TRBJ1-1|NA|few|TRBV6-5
TGTGCCAGCAGCTCCAATAACAGGGTGAACACTGAAGCTTTCTTT
CASSSNNRVNTEAFF
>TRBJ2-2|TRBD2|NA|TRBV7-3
TGTGCCAGCAGCGTCGGACTAGCGGGGACCGGGGAGCTGTTTTTT
CASSVGLAGTGELFF
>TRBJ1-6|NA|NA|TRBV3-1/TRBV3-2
TGTGCCACCTCTTGGGGCAAGAGTTCACCCCTCCACTTT
CATSWGKSSPLHF
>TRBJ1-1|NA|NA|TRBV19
TGTGCCAGTAGTAGGCGGGACTTATATCACACTGAAGCTTTCTTT
CASSRRDLYHTEAFF
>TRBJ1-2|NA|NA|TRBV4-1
TGCGCCAGCAGCCAAGAGCCGGGTTATGGCTACACCTTC
CASSQEPGYGYTF
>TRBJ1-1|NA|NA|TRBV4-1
TGCGCCAGCAGCCCACAGGGAATGAACACTGAAGCTTTCTTT
CASSPQGMNTEAFF
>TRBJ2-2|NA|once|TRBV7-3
TGTGCCAGCAGCTTGACGAGGGCCGGGGCCGGGGAGCTGTTTTTT
CASSLTRAGAGELFF
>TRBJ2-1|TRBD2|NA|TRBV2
TGTGCCAGCAGGGCAGCGGGAGGGCCAGGGGATGAGCAGTTCTTC
CASRAAGGPGDEQFF
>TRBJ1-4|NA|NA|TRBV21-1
TGTGCCAGCAGCAACTACAGTAATGAAAAACTGTTTTTT
CASSNYSNEKLFF
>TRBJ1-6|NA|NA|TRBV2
TGTGCCAGCACCGCCGGGGGGGGGACTTATAATTCACCCCTCCACTTT
CASTAGGGTYNSPLHF
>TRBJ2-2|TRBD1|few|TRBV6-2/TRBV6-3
TGTGCCAGCAGTTACCCCCAGGGGGCGCTGAGAACCGGGGAGCTGTTTTTT
CASSYPQGALRTGELFF
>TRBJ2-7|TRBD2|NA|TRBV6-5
TGTGCCGCGGGGGAATGGTCCTCCTACGAGCAGTACTTC
CAAGEWSSYEQYF
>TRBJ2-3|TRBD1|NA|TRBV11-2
TGTGCCAGCAGCACAACCACAGGGGAAACGCAGTATTTT
CASSTTTGETQYF
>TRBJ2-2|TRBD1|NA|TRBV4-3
TGCGCCAGCAGCCAAGACCGGACAGGGGCCGGGGAGCTGTTTTTT
CASSQDRTGAGELFF
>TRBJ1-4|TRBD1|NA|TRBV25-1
TGTGCCACCCTGGACAGGGGGGCGGAAAAACTGTTTTTT
CATLDRGAEKLFF
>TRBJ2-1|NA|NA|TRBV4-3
TGCGCCAGCAGCCAAATGACCCCCGGAGAGACCTACAATGAGCAGTTCTTC
CASSQMTPGETYNEQFF
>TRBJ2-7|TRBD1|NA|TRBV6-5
TGTGCCAGCAGTTTAAGACCCGGGACAGGGGGGGACGAGCAGTACTTC
CASSLRPGTGGDEQYF
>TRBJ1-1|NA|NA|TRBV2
TGTGCCAGCATATCTCCCCACGGGGTCCTTGAAGCTTTCTTT
CASISPHGVLEAFF
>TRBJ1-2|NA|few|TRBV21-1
TGTGCCAGCAGCAGACAGGGGGCTTATGGCTACACCTTC
CASSRQGAYGYTF
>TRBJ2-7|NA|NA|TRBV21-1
TGTGCCAGCAGCGACGACAGGGCCTACGAGCAGTACTTC
CASSDDRAYEQYF
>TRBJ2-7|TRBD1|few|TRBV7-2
TGTGCCAGCAGCCGTGACAGGGGTGGGTGGCCTTCCGAGCAGTACTTC
CASSRDRGGWPSEQYF
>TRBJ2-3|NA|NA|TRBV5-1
TGCGCCAGCAGCTTACAGGGCACAGATACGCAGTATTTT
CASSLQGTDTQYF
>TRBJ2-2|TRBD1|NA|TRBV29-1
TGCAGCGCGGAAGGGGGCCTGAACACCGGGGAGCTGTTTTTT
CSAEGGLNTGELFF
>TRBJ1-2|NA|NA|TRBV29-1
TGCAGCGTTGACAGTCTGCGGGGCTACACCTTC
CSVDSLRGYTF
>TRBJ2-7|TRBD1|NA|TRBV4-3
TGCGCCAGCAGCCAAGAGGACAGGGGTCTCTACGAGCAGTACTTC
CASSQEDRGLYEQYF
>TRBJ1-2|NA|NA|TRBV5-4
TGTGCCAGCAGCTTGTTCACCCACGACAGGAACAATGGCTACACCTTC
CASSLFTHDRNNGYTF
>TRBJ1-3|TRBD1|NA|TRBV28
TGTGCCAGCACCCACCCACAGGGGTTCTCTGGAAACACCATATATTTT
CASTHPQGFSGNTIYF
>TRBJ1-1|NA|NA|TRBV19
TGTGCCAGTAGTATTTACAGGGAGACTGAAGCTTTCTTT
CASSIYRETEAFF
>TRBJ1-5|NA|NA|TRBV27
TGTGCCAGCAGTTTAAGGGCGGGATTGGTAAATCAGCCCCAGCATTTT
CASSLRAGLVNQPQHF
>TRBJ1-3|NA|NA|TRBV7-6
TGTGCCAGCAGCATTGACAGGTCTACTTACTCTGGAAACACCATATATTTT
CASSIDRSTYSGNTIYF
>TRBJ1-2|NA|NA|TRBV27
TGTGCCAGCAGTTCGCCTGGAGATAACTATGGCTACACCTTC
CASSSPGDNYGYTF
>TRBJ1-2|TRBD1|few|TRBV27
TGTGCCAGCAGTTCTGGGACAGGGGGCAACTATGGCTACACCTTC
CASSSGTGGNYGYTF
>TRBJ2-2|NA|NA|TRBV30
TGTGCCTGGAACTCTAGGTCCGGGGAGCTGTTTTTT
CAWNSRSGELFF
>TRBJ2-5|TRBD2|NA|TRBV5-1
TGCGCCAGCAGCCCAGAACTAGCGGGAGGGCCGGGGGAGACCCAGTACTTC
CASSPELAGGPGETQYF
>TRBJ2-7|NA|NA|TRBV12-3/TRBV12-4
TGTGCCAGCAGTTTATCTGAGCAGTACTTC
CASSLSEQYF
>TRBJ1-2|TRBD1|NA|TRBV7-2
TGTGCCAGCAGCTTAGAAGTCGGATATGGGACAGCCTATGGCTACACCTTC
CASSLEVGYGTAYGYTF